These 24 T cell receptor beta chains share one sample of origin, sequenced in a study of post-analysis software for immune sequencing data. Study-wide results and limits: Compared with controls, patients had more of about 5 TRBV segments, including TRBV5-6, TRBV5-1 and TRBV20-1.

The antigens of these receptors remain unknown. The authors incorporated unique molecular identifiers into the TCR beta cDNA libraries. TCRdb reprocessed the PCR reads with MiXCR, giving one entry per CDR3 protein. The sample contains 150,000 to 200,000 distinct CDR3 sequences, about 29% of which appear only once. Sequenced: blood. The receptors were sampled from a girl aged 5-17 years with multiple sclerosis.

This clonotype showed up many times. The genes are TRBV9 and TRBJ2-3, with D possibly TRBD2 on 6 matching bases. Trimming took off 4 bases at V and 2 bases at J, with 17 bases between the two ends. The CDR3 is 16 amino acids. CDR1 is SGDLS, CDR2 YYNGEE, per germline. CDR3 amino acids: CASSPTGGGYTDTQYF. Written as DNA, the CDR3 is TGTGCCAGCAGCCCTACTGGGGGAGGCTACACAGATACGCAGTATTTT.

V is TRBV12-3 or TRBV12-4 and J is TRBJ2-5; possibly TRBD1 or TRBD2 for D (6 bases each). Trimming took 5 bases from V and 1 from J, leaving 14 bases between them. This CDR3 region has 15 residues. The CDR3 here is CASSRPGGGQETQYF. DNA of the CDR3: TGTGCCAGCAGTCGTCCCGGAGGGGGCCAAGAGACCCAGTACTTC.

There are many counts of this clonotype. The J gene is TRBJ1-2, the V gene TRBV5-1; unclear D gene. Germline CDR1 and CDR2: SGHRS and YFSETQ. The V and J ends lost 0 bases and 8 bases respectively, with 8 bases between them. The CDR3 spans 12 residues. CDR3: CASSLDSTGYTF. The CDR3 DNA sequence: TGCGCCAGCAGCTTGGACAGTACCGGCTACACCTTC.

The V and J genes are TRBV28 and TRBJ1-5; TRBD1 matches 7 bases. V was clipped by 6 bases and J by 2 bases; unmatched bases: 7. CDR3 length: 15 amino acids. Germline CDR1 and CDR2: MDHEN and SYDVKM. CDR3 nucleotide sequence: TGTGCCAGCAGGACAGGGAGCTTAGGCAATCAGCCCCAGCATTTT. Residues: CASRTGSLGNQPQHF.

This clonotype was seen repeatedly, ten times or more. The chain has TRBV18 and TRBJ2-5; D ambiguous. This CDR3 comprises 14 residues. CDR1 KGHSH and CDR2 LQKENI come from the germline V gene. V was pared by 2 bases and J by 2 bases, with 9 bases between. CDR3 in DNA: TGTGCCAGCTCACCAGGGCAAGCGCAAGAGACCCAGTACTTC. Protein: CASSPGQAQETQYF. Combining the CDR3 with reference TRBV18 and TRBJ2-5 gives the whole variable domain NAGVMQNPRHLVRRRGQEARLRCSPMKGHSHVYWYRQLPEEGLKFMVYLQKENIIDESGMPKERFSAEFPKEGPSILRIQQVVRGDSAAYFCASSPGQAQETQYFGPGTRLLVL.

The chain couples TRBV3-1 to TRBJ2-7; D not resolved. The CDR3 sequence is 12 residues long. The germline V and J ends were trimmed by 3 bases and 5 bases, with 8 bases remaining between them. CDR1 and CDR2 (germline): LGHDT, YNNKEL (reference sequence). The CDR3, as DNA: TGTGCCAGCAGCCACCTAACCCACGAGCAGTACTTC. Protein sequence: CASSHLTHEQYF.

A note on this clonotype: A much larger clone sits a single nucleotide away, making a read error possible. The J gene is TRBJ2-5, the V gene TRBV6-5; possible D gene TRBD1, 6 bases. The germline CDR1 and CDR2 sequences are MNHEY and SVGAGI. V lost 5 bases and J 5 bases, leaving 15 bases between the germline ends. The CDR3 length is 14 residues. CDR3 region: CASSSRQAWETQYF. In DNA, the CDR3 is TGTGCCAGCAGTAGCCGACAGGCGTGGGAGACCCAGTACTTC.

As regards this clonotype: A read error may be the cause here, since a much bigger clone is one base away. This chain uses TRBV4-1 with TRBJ2-4, with a tentative D call TRBD1 (6 bases). Trimming removed 1 base from V and 5 bases from J, with 9 bases in between. Germline V gene data show CDR1 as MGHRA and CDR2 as YSYEKL. CDR3 length: 14 residues. The DNA for the CDR3 is TGCGCCAGCAGCCAAGTTTACAGGGAAAACATTCAGTACTTC. This sequence encodes CASSQVYRENIQYF.

This clonotype has at least ten counts. This chain uses TRBV12-3 or TRBV12-4 with TRBJ2-7; TRBD2 matches 7 bases. The CDR3 extends over 13 amino acids. V was pared by 6 bases and J by 0 bases, with 2 bases of the junction left unmatched. In DNA, the CDR3 is TGTGCCAGCAGCCGACTAGCCTCCTACGAGCAGTACTTC. The encoded protein is CASSRLASYEQYF.

This clonotype was observed many times. V and J are TRBV6-5 and TRBJ1-5; tentatively, D is TRBD1 (6 bases). The germline V and J ends were trimmed by 4 bases and 6 bases, with 13 bases remaining between them. Germline CDR1 reads MNHEY; CDR2 reads SVGAGI. The CDR3 is 14 residues long. CDR3 region: CASSSQTGSQPQHF. DNA of the CDR3: TGTGCCAGCAGTTCCCAGACAGGTAGTCAGCCCCAGCATTTT.

This clonotype was recorded a few times. This rearrangement joins TRBV28 to TRBJ2-7, with 9 positions matching TRBD1. Per germline, CDR1 MDHEN and CDR2 SYDVKM. V shed 6 bases, J shed 4 bases, and the junction held 13 bases outside the gene matches. The CDR3 sequence is 16 residues long. The DNA for the CDR3 is TGTGCCAGCAGCCCATGGGGACAGGGTGACTCTTACGAGCAGTACTTC. Translating gives CASSPWGQGDSYEQYF.

The rearrangement joins TRBV10-3 to TRBJ2-1; D unclear. This CDR3 has 13 amino acids. V was shortened by 0 bases and J by 8 bases, with 8 bases between the two germline ends. Germline V gene lookup returns CDR1 ENHRY and CDR2 SYGVKD. The CDR3 protein is CAISESGGDEQFF. The CDR3 DNA follows: TGTGCCATCAGTGAGTCGGGTGGCGATGAGCAGTTCTTC.

In DNA, the CDR3 is TGTGCCAGCAGCTTAGCGCGAGTTCGGGGGCCGAAGACAGATACGCAGTATTTT. This gives the protein CASSLARVRGPKTDTQYF. This chain links TRBV7-6 with TRBJ2-3; TRBD1 or TRBD2 may be the D gene (6 bases each). Germline assignment: CDR1 SGHVS and CDR2 FNYEAQ. Trimming shortened V by 0 bases and J by 3 bases, and 19 bases separated the two germline ends. The CDR3 has 18 residues.

V and J are TRBV21-1 and TRBJ2-7; the table gives TRBD2 as D, unverified against the DNA. TRBV21-1 is a documented pseudogene. The CDR3 is made up of 17 amino acids. Here the CDR3 reads CASSKGSLAATSYEQYF. The CDR3 DNA reads TGTGCCAGCAGCAAAGGCTCTTTAGCGGCGACTTCCTACGAGCAGTACTTC.

This clonotype was recorded many times. The genes are TRBV5-1 and TRBJ1-5; D might be TRBD1 (5 bases). V lost 5 bases to trimming and J lost 5 bases, with 11 bases between them. This CDR3 comprises 13 residues. CDR1 is SGHRS, CDR2 YFSETQ, per germline. The CDR3 region is CASRAAGDQPQHF. DNA of the CDR3: TGCGCCAGCAGGGCGGCGGGGGATCAGCCCCAGCATTTT. Using reference TRBV5-1 and TRBJ1-5 for the parts outside the CDR3, the full variable domain is KAGVTQTPRYLIKTRGQQVTLSCSPISGHRSVSWYQQTPGQGLQFLFEYFSETQRNKGNFPGRFSGRQFSNSRSEMNVSTLELGDSALYLCASRAAGDQPQHFGDGTRLSIL.

This clonotype was seen ten or more times. The CDR3 bases are TGCAGCGTTTGGGACAGCAGGTTGTATTTT. The encoded protein is CSVWDSRLYF. The J gene is TRBJ2-3, the V gene TRBV29-1, with 7 bases aligning to TRBD1. Trimming at V came to 5 bases and at J to 14 bases, leaving 7 bases not matched to a gene. The CDR3 consists of 10 residues. Germline CDR1 is SQVTM and CDR2 is ANQGSEA.

The chain joins TRBV10-3 to TRBJ2-2; D is possibly TRBD1 (6 bases). Per the germline V gene, CDR1 is ENHRY and CDR2 is SYGVKD. V lost 0 bases and J lost 4, with 6 bases in between. This CDR3 comprises 14 residues. The CDR3 sequence: CAISESGATGELFF. DNA of the CDR3: TGTGCCATCAGTGAGTCGGGGGCCACCGGGGAGCTGTTTTTT.

This clonotype showed up many times. This chain links TRBV10-2 with TRBJ2-6; D uncertain. Germline loops: CDR1 WSHSY, CDR2 SAAADI. This CDR3 comprises 16 residues. With 8 bases removed from V and 1 base from J, the gap between germline ends came to 15 bases. The CDR3 spells CASVPNDLSGANVLTF. The CDR3 DNA reads TGCGCCAGCGTACCCAATGATCTTTCTGGGGCCAACGTCCTGACTTTC.

This clonotype appeared many times. This chain connects TRBV10-2 to TRBJ2-3, with TRBD2 matching 10 bases. Germline CDR1 WSHSY, CDR2 SAAADI. The CDR3 has 15 residues. Losses at the gene ends were 3 bases for V and 2 bases for J; bases not matched to a gene: 2. CDR3 nucleotides: TGCGCCAGCAGTGACAGCGGGAGGGCCACAGATACGCAGTATTTT. Amino acids: CASSDSGRATDTQYF.

Many counts were recorded for this clonotype. This sequence joins TRBV14 and TRBJ1-2; 7 bases are a match to TRBD1. This CDR3 spans 16 amino acids. The trim removed 0 bases at V and 5 bases at J, leaving 9 bases unmatched. Germline V gene sequence: CDR1 SGHDN, CDR2 FVKESK. As DNA, the CDR3 is TGTGCCAGCAGCCAAGATCCAGGGGGGCACTTGTATGGCTACACCTTC. Translation: CASSQDPGGHLYGYTF.

The rearrangement uses TRBV5-1 and TRBJ1-2, with D maybe TRBD1 (5 bases). Germline CDR1 is SGHRS and CDR2 is YFSETQ. The CDR3 extends over 13 amino acids. V lost 4 bases and J 4 bases, leaving 11 bases between the germline ends. The CDR3 sequence: CASSLTDSYGYTF. The CDR3 DNA is TGCGCCAGCAGCCTCACCGACAGCTATGGCTACACCTTC. The entire variable domain, with the rest obtained from reference TRBV5-1 and TRBJ1-2, is as follows: KAGVTQTPRYLIKTRGQQVTLSCSPISGHRSVSWYQQTPGQGLQFLFEYFSETQRNKGNFPGRFSGRQFSNSRSEMNVSTLELGDSALYLCASSLTDSYGYTFGSGTRLTVV.

The V and J genes are TRBV29-1 and TRBJ1-1, with D maybe TRBD1 (6 bases). Germline CDR1 is SQVTM and CDR2 is ANQGSEA. Trimming shortened V by 4 bases and J by 3 bases, and 12 bases separated the two germline ends. The CDR3 covers 13 residues. The CDR3 DNA follows: TGCAGCGTTGTTGGGGGCTGGGACACTGAAGCTTTCTTT. The encoded protein is CSVVGGWDTEAFF.

This clonotype was found a few times. This sequence joins TRBV30 and TRBJ1-3; D unresolved. The V gene lost 5 bases and the J gene lost 4 bases, with 9 bases spanning the gap. The CDR3 extends over 12 amino acids. From germline, CDR1 is GTSNPN and CDR2 SVGIG (reference sequence). DNA for the CDR3: TGTGCCTGGTCGTCAGAGGGAAACACCATATATTTT. It codes for CAWSSEGNTIYF. Drawing the rest from reference TRBV30 and TRBJ1-3, the complete variable domain is SQTIHQWPATLVQPVGSPLSLECTVEGTSNPNLYWYRQAAGRGLQLLFYSVGIGQISSEVPQNLSASRPQDRQFILSSKKLLLSDSGFYLCAWSSEGNTIYFGEGSWLTVV.

V gene TRBV11-2 combines with J gene TRBJ2-1; tentatively, D is TRBD2 (6 bases). The germline V gene encodes CDR1 SGHAT and CDR2 FQNNGV. The CDR3 has 15 residues. Trimming removed 3 bases from V and 9 bases from J, with 18 bases in between. CDR3 DNA: TGTGCCAGCAGCTTGTGTCGGGAGTATCAAGTTGAGCAGTTCTTC. Protein product: CASSLCREYQVEQFF.